This T cell receptor beta chain comes out of a study of blood T cell repertoires in COVID-19. Study-wide context: COVID-19 samples from acute and convalescent phases originated in the United States, Italy and Spain.

Per the original methods: How many nucleated cells were present was estimated from reference gene primer amplification. Produced via immunoSEQ multiplex PCR; TCRdb's table is partial and in-frame only. V, J and clone size were drawn from that table, and D and trimming were deduced from the DNA. The repertoire holds about 160,000 clones, about 90% seen once, with over 3.5% in the top ten. CDR3 length: 15 amino acids. The V gene's germline CDR1 is SGHTA and CDR2 FQGNSA. The V and J ends lost 2 bases and 4 bases respectively, with 14 bases between them. V gene TRBV7-2 combines with J gene TRBJ1-1; weak D call: TRBD1 (5 bases). The sequencing sample was made of peripheral blood. The source is a woman aged 60-70 years with active or convalescent COVID-19. CDR3 sequence (DNA): TGTGCCAGCAGCTTAAACCCGGCAAGGGGCACTGAAGCTTTCTTT. It yields the protein CASSLNPARGTEAFF.